The rows below give T cell receptor beta chains drawn from one sample of a study of blood T cell repertoires in COVID-19. Sequencing used immunoSEQ multiplex PCR; TCRdb keeps in-frame clones, though not all of them. The sample consists of about 250,000 clones, 70% to 85% of them appearing once. The sample was peripheral blood. The receptors shown here come from a man older than 75 with acute or convalescent COVID-19. The CDR3 runs from the conserved cysteine through the conserved F or W. The order of the fields is V gene, clone size, J gene, D gene, CDR3 DNA, CDR3 protein. D genes are given only for firm matches. Not all rows give a size; the values are once, few, many and, for expanded clones, a class.

TRBV28,NA,TRBJ1-2,TRBD1,TGTGCCAGCAGCCGACCTGGGACAGGCTCCTTCGATGGCTACACCTTC,CASSRPGTGSFDGYTF
TRBV5-1,NA,TRBJ2-5,NA,TGCGCCAGCAGCTTTTCCAGCGGCAAAGAGACCCAGTACTTC,CASSFSSGKETQYF
TRBV3-1/TRBV3-2,NA,TRBJ2-7,NA,TGTGCCAGCAGCCAAGGACTTCCAAACGGCGAGCAGTACTTC,CASSQGLPNGEQYF
TRBV18,NA,TRBJ1-1,TRBD1,TGTGCCAGCTCACCAATCCGGGACAGGGCCGCGATTGACACTGAAGCTTTCTTT,CASSPIRDRAAIDTEAFF
TRBV28,NA,TRBJ1-4,NA,TGTGCCAGCAGTCGTCCCCGAACTCCTAATGAAAAACTGTTTTTT,CASSRPRTPNEKLFF
TRBV2,NA,TRBJ2-2,NA,TGTGCCAGGGGGAGGACAGGTGGTGCCGGGGAGCTGTTTTTT,CARGRTGGAGELFF
TRBV10-3,NA,TRBJ2-7,TRBD1,TGTGCCATTAGTAGGACAGGGGGCGGATACGAGCAGTACTTC,CAISRTGGGYEQYF
TRBV7-9,NA,TRBJ2-3,NA,TGTGCCAGCGCTATGTCGGCGGCGGGGCTATCTAGCACAGATACGCAGTATTTT,CASAMSAAGLSSTDTQYF
TRBV5-1,once,TRBJ2-1,NA,TGCGCCAGCAGCTTGACGGCAGGGTCAGATGAGCAGTTCTTC,CASSLTAGSDEQFF
TRBV11-1,NA,TRBJ2-7,TRBD1,TGTGCCAGCAGCCTTACGGACAGGGTCTACGAGCAGTACTTC,CASSLTDRVYEQYF
TRBV18,NA,TRBJ2-2,TRBD2,TGTGCCAGCTCACCACCGGGGACTAGAAAAATCGGGGAGCTGTTTTTT,CASSPPGTRKIGELFF
TRBV7-9,NA,TRBJ2-2,TRBD1,TGTGCCAGCAGTACTTACAGGGGCAACACCGGGGAGCTGTTTTTT,CASSTYRGNTGELFF
TRBV7-2,NA,TRBJ2-7,TRBD2,TGTGCCAGCAGCTTAGTTTACCTAGCGGGGTCTGACGAGCAGTACTTC,CASSLVYLAGSDEQYF
TRBV4-1,NA,TRBJ2-1,TRBD2,TGCGCCAGCAGCCAAGATCCAGCGGGAGGATCCTACAATGAGCAGTTCTTC,CASSQDPAGGSYNEQFF
TRBV11-2,NA,TRBJ1-1,NA,TGTGCCAGCAGCTTAGTTGCGACAACTGAAGCTTTCTTT,CASSLVATTEAFF
TRBV5-1,NA,TRBJ2-7,TRBD1,TGCGCCAGCAGCAGCGGACAGGGTTACGAGCAGTACTTC,CASSSGQGYEQYF
TRBV28,NA,TRBJ1-3,NA,TGTGCCAGTGAGGTCGGCATACTCCTCTCTGGAAACACCATATATTTT,CASEVGILLSGNTIYF
TRBV7-2,NA,TRBJ1-6,NA,TGTGCCAGCAGCCCCCAGACACCATATAATTCACCCCTCCACTTT,CASSPQTPYNSPLHF
TRBV11-2,NA,TRBJ2-2,TRBD2,TGTGCCAGCAGACTAGCGGGGGGGCAGACCGGGGAGCTGTTTTTT,CASRLAGGQTGELFF
TRBV11-2,NA,TRBJ1-2,NA,TGTGCCAGCAGCCCCAGTACCTTTTTCTATGGCTACACCTTC,CASSPSTFFYGYTF
TRBV6-2/TRBV6-3,NA,TRBJ1-2,NA,TGTGCCAGCAGTAAGAACAGGGATGGCTACACCTTC,CASSKNRDGYTF
TRBV5-1,once,TRBJ1-3,NA,TGCGCCAGCAGCTTGGACGGAGTCTCTGGAAACACCATATATTTT,CASSLDGVSGNTIYF
TRBV7-8,NA,TRBJ2-2,NA,TGTGCCGACAGGGGAGGGACGAACACCGGGGAGCTGTTTTTT,CADRGGTNTGELFF
TRBV24-1,NA,TRBJ1-2,NA,TGTGCCACCAGTGACACAGGCTATGGCTACACCTTC,CATSDTGYGYTF
TRBV2,few,TRBJ2-7,TRBD2,TGTGCCAGCAACGGCGGGGGGAGCTCCTACGAGCAGTACTTC,CASNGGGSSYEQYF
TRBV6-1,NA,TRBJ2-7,TRBD2,TGTGCCAGCAGTGAAGTTGGGACTAGGGGTACCTACGAGCAGTACTTC,CASSEVGTRGTYEQYF
TRBV19,NA,TRBJ2-2,NA,TGTGCCAGTAGTAGGTGGACGGTAGGGAGATCGACCACCGGGGAGCTGTTTTTT,CASSRWTVGRSTTGELFF
TRBV5-1,NA,TRBJ2-7,TRBD2,TGCGCCAGCAGGCCTGATCCGGGACTAGCCGCAGCGCAGTACTTC,CASRPDPGLAAAQYF
TRBV6-1,NA,TRBJ1-2,NA,TGTGCCAGCAGTGAAGCGAGGTATGGCTACACCTTC,CASSEARYGYTF
TRBV2,NA,TRBJ2-1,NA,TGTGCCAGCTCGCAGGACACGACCTCCAATGAGCAGTTCTTC,CASSQDTTSNEQFF
TRBV7-9,NA,TRBJ1-3,TRBD1,TGTGCCAGCAGCTTAGAAGGTACAGGGACAGCCATCTCTGGAAACACCATATATTTT,CASSLEGTGTAISGNTIYF
TRBV11-2,NA,TRBJ2-1,TRBD2,TGTGCCAGCAGCTTAGGGACCACTAGCGGGGGCAATGAGCAGTTCTTC,CASSLGTTSGGNEQFF
TRBV7-9,NA,TRBJ1-1,NA,TGTGCCAGCAGCTTAACCCTAATGAACACTGAAGCTTTCTTT,CASSLTLMNTEAFF
TRBV6-1,NA,TRBJ2-2,NA,TGTGCCAGCAGTGTTTACAGGGGAGGCAACACCGGGGAGCTGTTTTTT,CASSVYRGGNTGELFF
TRBV15,NA,TRBJ1-5,NA,TGTGCCACCAGCAGAGATCGGGGGGCGAGCAATCAGCCCCAGCATTTT,CATSRDRGASNQPQHF
TRBV5-1,once,TRBJ1-6,TRBD1,TGCGCCAGCAGCTTTACGTGGGACAGTAATTCACCCCTCCACTTT,CASSFTWDSNSPLHF
TRBV7-8,NA,TRBJ1-5,TRBD1,TGTGCCAGCAGCTTAAGGAGGGGGCCTATTCAGCCCCAGCATTTT,CASSLRRGPIQPQHF
TRBV27,NA,TRBJ2-7,TRBD2,TGTGCCAGCAGTTCCTTCGGACTAGCGGGAGTGGCCTACGAGCAGTACTTC,CASSSFGLAGVAYEQYF
TRBV13,NA,TRBJ2-7,TRBD2,TGTGCCAGCAGCCCGACTAGCGGGGGCTTTTACGAGCAGTACTTC,CASSPTSGGFYEQYF
TRBV11-2,NA,TRBJ1-1,NA,TGTGCCAGCAGCTCCTATCTAGAAGCTTTCTTT,CASSSYLEAFF
TRBV24-1,NA,TRBJ2-3,NA,TGTGCCACCAGTGTCGGGCAGGGGCAGGATACGCAGTATTTT,CATSVGQGQDTQYF
TRBV24-1,NA,TRBJ2-2,TRBD1,TGTGCCACCAGTGCCTTCGAGGGACAGGGGGCGAACACCGGGGAGCTGTTTTTT,CATSAFEGQGANTGELFF
TRBV18,NA,TRBJ1-4,TRBD1,TGTGCCAGCTCACCTCTCGCAACGATGGACAGGACTACAACTAATGAAAAACTGTTTTTT,CASSPLATMDRTTTNEKLFF
TRBV3-1/TRBV3-2,NA,TRBJ2-7,TRBD2,TGTGCCAGCAGCTCAATGACTAGCGGGAGCTACGAGCAGTACTTC,CASSSMTSGSYEQYF
TRBV14,once,TRBJ2-7,NA,TGTGCCAGCAGCCCATACCTGGACAGTCGAGGGACCTACGAGCAGTACTTC,CASSPYLDSRGTYEQYF
TRBV11-1,NA,TRBJ1-1,NA,TGTGCCAGCAGCTTAACGGGGAACACTGAAGCTTTCTTT,CASSLTGNTEAFF
TRBV2,NA,TRBJ2-1,TRBD1,TGTGCCAGCAGTGAAGAAGGGACAGGGGGCAATGAGCAGTTCTTC,CASSEEGTGGNEQFF
TRBV2,NA,TRBJ1-5,NA,TGTGCCAGCAGGGAGGGCAGCTCGGGCAATCAGCCCCAGCATTTT,CASREGSSGNQPQHF
TRBV19,NA,TRBJ2-1,NA,TGTGCCAGTAATCGGCCCGGGGATAATGAGCAGTTCTTC,CASNRPGDNEQFF
TRBV27,NA,TRBJ2-7,NA,TGTGCCAGCAGTTTAGAATCCGGGGGCGAGCAGTACTTC,CASSLESGGEQYF